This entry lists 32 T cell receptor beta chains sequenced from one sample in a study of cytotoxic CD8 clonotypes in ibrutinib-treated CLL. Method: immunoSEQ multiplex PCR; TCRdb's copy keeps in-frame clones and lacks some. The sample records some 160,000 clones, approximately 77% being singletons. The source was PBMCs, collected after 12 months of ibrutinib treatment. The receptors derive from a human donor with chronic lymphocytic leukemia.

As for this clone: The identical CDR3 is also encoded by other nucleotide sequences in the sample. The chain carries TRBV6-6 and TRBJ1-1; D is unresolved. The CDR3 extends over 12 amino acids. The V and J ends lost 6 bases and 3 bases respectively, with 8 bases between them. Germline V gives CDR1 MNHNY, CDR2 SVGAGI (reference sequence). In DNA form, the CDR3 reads TGTGCCAGCAGCTACCCCGACACTGAAGCTTTCTTT. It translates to CASSYPDTEAFF.

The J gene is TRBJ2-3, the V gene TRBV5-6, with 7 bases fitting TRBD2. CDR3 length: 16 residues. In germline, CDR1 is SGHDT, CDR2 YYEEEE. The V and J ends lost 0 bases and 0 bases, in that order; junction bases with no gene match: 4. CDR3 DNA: TGTGCCAGCAGCTTGGACCCGGGAGGTAGCACAGATACGCAGTATTTT. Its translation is CASSLDPGGSTDTQYF.

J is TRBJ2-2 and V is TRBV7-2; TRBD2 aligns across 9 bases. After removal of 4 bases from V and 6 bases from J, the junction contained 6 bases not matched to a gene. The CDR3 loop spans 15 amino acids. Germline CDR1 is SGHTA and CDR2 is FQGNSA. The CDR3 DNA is TGTGCCAGCAGCTCACCGACTAGCGGTCCCGGGGAGCTGTTTTTT. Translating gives CASSSPTSGPGELFF.

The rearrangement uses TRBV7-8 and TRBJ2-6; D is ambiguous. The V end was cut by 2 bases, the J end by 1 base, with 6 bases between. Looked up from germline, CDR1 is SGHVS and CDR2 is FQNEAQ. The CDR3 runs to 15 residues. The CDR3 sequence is CASSLRESGANVLTF. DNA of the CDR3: TGTGCCAGCAGCTTACGTGAGTCTGGGGCCAACGTCCTGACTTTC. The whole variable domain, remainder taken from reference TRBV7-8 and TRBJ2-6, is GAGVSQSPRYKVAKRGQDVALRCDPISGHVSLFWYQQALGQGPEFLTYFQNEAQLDKSGLPSDRFFAERPEGSVSTLKIQRTQQEDSAVYLCASSLRESGANVLTFGAGSRLTVL.

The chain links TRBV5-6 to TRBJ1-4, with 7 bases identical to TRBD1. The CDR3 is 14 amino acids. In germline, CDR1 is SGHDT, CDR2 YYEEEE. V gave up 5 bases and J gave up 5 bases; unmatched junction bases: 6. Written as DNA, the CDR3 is TGTGCCAGCAGTTCCGGGACAGAAAATGAAAAACTGTTTTTT. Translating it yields CASSSGTENEKLFF.

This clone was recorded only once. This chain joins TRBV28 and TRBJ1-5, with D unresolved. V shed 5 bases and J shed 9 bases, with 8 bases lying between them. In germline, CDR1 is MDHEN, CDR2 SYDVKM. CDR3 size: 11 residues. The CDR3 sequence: CASSTGMPQHF. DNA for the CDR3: TGTGCCAGCAGTACCGGCATGCCCCAGCATTTT.

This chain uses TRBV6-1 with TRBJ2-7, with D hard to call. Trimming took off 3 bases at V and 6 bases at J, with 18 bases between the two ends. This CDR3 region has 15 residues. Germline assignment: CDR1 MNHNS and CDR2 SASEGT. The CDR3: CASSDPLIKKGEQYF. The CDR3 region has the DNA TGTGCCAGCAGTGATCCTCTGATCAAAAAGGGCGAGCAGTACTTC.

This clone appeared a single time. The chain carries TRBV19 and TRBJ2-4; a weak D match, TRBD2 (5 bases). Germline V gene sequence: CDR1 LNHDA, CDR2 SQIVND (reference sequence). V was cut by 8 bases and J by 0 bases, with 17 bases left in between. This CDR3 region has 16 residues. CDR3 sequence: CASGRRQRLAKNIQYF. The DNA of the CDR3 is TGTGCCAGTGGCCGGAGGCAGCGGCTAGCCAAAAACATTCAGTACTTC.

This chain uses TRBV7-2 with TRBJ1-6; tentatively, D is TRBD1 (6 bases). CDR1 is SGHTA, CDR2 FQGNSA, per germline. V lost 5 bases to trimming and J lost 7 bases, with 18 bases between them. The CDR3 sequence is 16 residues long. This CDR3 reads CASSPDRGRWNSPLHF. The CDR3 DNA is TGTGCCAGCAGCCCCGACCGGGGGCGGTGGAATTCACCCCTCCACTTT.

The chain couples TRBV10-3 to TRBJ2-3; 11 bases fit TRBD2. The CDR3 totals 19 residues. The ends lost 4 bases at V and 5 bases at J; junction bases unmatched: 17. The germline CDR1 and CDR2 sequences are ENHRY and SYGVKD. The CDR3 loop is CAISGPLRILAGVGDTQYF. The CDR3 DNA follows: TGTGCCATCAGTGGGCCCCTCCGGATACTAGCGGGAGTTGGAGATACGCAGTATTTT.

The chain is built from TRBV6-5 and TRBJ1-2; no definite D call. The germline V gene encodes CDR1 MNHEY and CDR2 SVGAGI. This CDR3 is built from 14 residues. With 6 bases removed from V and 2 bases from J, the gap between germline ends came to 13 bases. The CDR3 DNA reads TGTGCCAGCAGCCCCGCGGGTACCAACTATGGCTACACCTTC. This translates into CASSPAGTNYGYTF.

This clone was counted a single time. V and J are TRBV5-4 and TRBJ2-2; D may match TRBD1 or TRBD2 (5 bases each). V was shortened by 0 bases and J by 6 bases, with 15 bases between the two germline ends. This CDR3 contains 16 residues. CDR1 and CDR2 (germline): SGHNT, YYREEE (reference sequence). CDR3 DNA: TGTGCCAGCAGCTTGGGGGGGATAGGCGGCGCCGGGGAGCTGTTTTTT. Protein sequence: CASSLGGIGGAGELFF.

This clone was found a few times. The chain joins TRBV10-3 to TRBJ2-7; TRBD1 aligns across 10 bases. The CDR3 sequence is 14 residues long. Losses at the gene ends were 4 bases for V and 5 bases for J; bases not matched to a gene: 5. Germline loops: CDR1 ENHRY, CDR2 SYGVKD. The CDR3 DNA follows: TGTGCCATCAGTGTTCGGGACAGGGGCCACGAGCAGTACTTC. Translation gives CAISVRDRGHEQYF.

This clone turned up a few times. CDR3 amino acids: CASSFTTASAYGYTF. In DNA form, the CDR3 reads TGTGCCAGCAGCTTTACCACAGCCTCTGCCTATGGCTACACCTTC. The V call is TRBV5-6, the J call TRBJ1-2; D gene ambiguous. Germline V CDR1 and CDR2: SGHDT, YYEEEE. Trimming stripped 2 bases from V and 4 bases from J, with 15 bases between. The CDR3 is made up of 15 amino acids.

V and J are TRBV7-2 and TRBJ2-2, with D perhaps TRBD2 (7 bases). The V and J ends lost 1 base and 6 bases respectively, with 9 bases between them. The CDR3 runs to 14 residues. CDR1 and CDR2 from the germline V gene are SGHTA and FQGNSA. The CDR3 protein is CASSLVGGAGELFF. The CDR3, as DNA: TGTGCCAGCAGCTTAGTAGGGGGGGCCGGGGAGCTGTTTTTT.

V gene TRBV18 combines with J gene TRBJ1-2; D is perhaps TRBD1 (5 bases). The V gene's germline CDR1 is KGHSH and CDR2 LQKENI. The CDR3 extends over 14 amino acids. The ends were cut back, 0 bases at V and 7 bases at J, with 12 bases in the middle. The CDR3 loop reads CASSPPAGIGGYTF. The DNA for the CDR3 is TGTGCCAGCTCACCACCGGCAGGGATTGGTGGCTACACCTTC.

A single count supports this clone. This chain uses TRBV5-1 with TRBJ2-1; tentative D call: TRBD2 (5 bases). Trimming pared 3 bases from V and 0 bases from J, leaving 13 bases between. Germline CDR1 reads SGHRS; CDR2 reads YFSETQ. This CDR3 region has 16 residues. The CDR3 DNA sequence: TGCGCCAGCAGCTCTGTCGGGGTTAGCTCCTACAATGAGCAGTTCTTC. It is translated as CASSSVGVSSYNEQFF.

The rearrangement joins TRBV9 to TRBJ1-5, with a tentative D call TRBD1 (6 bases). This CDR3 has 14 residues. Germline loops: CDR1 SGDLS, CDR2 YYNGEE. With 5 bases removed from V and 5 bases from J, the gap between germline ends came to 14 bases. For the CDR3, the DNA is TGTGCCAGCAGTGCAAGTGGGGGCGATCAGCCCCAGCATTTT. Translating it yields CASSASGGDQPQHF.

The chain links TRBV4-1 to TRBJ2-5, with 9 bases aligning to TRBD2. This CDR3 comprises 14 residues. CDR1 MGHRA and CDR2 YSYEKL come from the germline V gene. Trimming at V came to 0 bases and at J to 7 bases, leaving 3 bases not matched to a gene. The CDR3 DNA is TGCGCCAGCAGCCAAGAAGGACTAGCGCCGACCCAGTACTTC. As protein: CASSQEGLAPTQYF.

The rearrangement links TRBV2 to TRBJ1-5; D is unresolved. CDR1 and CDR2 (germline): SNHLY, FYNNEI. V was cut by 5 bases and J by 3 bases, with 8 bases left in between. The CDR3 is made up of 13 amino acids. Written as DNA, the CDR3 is TGTGCCAGCAGTCTTCCCGCCAATCAGCCCCAGCATTTT. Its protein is CASSLPANQPQHF.

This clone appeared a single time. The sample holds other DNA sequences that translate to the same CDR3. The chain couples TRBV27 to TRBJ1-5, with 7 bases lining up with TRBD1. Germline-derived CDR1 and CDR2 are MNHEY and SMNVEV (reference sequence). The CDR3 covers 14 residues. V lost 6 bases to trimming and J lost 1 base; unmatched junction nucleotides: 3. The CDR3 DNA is TGTGCCAGCAGGCCAGGGGGGAGCAATCAGCCCCAGCATTTT. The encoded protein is CASRPGGSNQPQHF.

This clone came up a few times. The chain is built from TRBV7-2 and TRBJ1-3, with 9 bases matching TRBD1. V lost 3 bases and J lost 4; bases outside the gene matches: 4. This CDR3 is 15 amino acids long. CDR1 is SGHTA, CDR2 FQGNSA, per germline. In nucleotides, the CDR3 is TGTGCCAGCAGCTTCGACGGGACAGGGGGAAACACCATATATTTT. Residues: CASSFDGTGGNTIYF.

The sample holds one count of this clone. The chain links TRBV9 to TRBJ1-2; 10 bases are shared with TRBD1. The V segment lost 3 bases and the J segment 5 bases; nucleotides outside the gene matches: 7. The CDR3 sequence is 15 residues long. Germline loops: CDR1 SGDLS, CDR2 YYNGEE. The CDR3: CASSGRQGAGYGYTF. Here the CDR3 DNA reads TGTGCCAGCAGCGGACGACAGGGGGCGGGGTATGGCTACACCTTC.

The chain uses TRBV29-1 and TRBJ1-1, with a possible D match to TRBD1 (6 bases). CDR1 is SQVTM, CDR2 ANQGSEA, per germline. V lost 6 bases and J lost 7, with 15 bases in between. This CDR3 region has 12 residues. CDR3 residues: CSVHLQGIEAFF. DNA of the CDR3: TGCAGCGTCCATCTCCAGGGGATTGAAGCTTTCTTT.

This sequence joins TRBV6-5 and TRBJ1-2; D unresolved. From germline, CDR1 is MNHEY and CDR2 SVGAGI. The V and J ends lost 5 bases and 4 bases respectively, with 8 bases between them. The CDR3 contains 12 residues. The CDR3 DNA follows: TGTGCCAGCAGTCGCGACGGCTATGGCTACACCTTC. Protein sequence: CASSRDGYGYTF.

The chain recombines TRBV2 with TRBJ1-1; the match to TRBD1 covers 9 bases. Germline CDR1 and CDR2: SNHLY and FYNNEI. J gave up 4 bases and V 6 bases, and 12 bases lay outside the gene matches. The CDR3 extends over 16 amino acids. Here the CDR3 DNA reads TGTGCCAGCAGGCTGGGGACAGGGCGGGTAAGCACTGAAGCTTTCTTT. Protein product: CASRLGTGRVSTEAFF.

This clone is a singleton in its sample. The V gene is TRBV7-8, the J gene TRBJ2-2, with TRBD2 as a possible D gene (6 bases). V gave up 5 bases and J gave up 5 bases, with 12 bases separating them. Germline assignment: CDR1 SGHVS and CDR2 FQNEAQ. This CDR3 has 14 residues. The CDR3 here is CASSPSDGTGELFF. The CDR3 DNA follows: TGTGCCAGCAGCCCTAGCGACGGGACCGGGGAGCTGTTTTTT.

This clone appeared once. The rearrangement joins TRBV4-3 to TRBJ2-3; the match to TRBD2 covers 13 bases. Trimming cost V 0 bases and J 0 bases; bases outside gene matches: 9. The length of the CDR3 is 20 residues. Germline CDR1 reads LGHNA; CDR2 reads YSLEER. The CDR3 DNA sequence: TGCGCCAGCAGCCAAGATTTGGGACTAGCGGGACGATCTAGCACAGATACGCAGTATTTT. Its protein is CASSQDLGLAGRSSTDTQYF.

CDR3 residues: CATSRDPGPPETQYF. In DNA form, the CDR3 reads TGTGCCACCAGCAGAGATCCAGGCCCGCCGGAGACCCAGTACTTC. This rearrangement joins TRBV15 to TRBJ2-5; D remains ambiguous. The CDR3 consists of 15 residues. Per the germline V gene, CDR1 is LNHNV and CDR2 is YYDKDF (reference sequence). The V end was cut by 0 bases, the J end by 5 bases, with 13 bases between.

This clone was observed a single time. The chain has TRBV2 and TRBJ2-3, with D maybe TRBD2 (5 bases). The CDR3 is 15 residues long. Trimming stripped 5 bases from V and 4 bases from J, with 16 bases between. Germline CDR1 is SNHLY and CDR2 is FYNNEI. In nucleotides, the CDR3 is TGTGCCAGCAGTTACGGGCCCGGAGGTGCAGATACGCAGTATTTT. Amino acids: CASSYGPGGADTQYF.

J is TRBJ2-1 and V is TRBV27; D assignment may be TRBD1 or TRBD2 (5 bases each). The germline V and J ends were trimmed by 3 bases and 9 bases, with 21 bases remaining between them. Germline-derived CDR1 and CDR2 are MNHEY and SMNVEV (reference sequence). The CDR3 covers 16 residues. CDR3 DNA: TGTGCCAGCAGTTTTGGGGTCGGGACCCCTAACGGTGAGCAGTTCTTC. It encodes CASSFGVGTPNGEQFF.

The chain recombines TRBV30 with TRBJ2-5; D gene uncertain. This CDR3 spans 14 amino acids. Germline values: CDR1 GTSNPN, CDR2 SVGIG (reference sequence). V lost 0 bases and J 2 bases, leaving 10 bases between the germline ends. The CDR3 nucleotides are TGTGCCTGGAGTGTACTGAGGCAACAAGAGACCCAGTACTTC. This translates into CAWSVLRQQETQYF.